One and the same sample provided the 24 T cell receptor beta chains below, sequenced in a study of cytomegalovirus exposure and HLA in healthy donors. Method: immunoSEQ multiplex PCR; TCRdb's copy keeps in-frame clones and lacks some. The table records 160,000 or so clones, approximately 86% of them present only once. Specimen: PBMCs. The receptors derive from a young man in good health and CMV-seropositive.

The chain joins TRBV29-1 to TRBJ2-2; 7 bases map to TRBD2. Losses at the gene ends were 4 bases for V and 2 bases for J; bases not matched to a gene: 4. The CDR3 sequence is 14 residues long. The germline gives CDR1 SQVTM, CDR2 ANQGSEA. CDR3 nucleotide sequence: TGCAGCGTTGGGGCGGGACTAAACACCGGGGAGCTGTTTTTT. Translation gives CSVGAGLNTGELFF.

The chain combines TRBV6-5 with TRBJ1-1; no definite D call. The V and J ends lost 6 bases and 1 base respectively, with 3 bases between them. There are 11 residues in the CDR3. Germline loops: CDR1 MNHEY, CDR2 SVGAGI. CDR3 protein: CASSRNTEAFF. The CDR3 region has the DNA TGTGCCAGCAGCCGGAACACTGAAGCTTTCTTT.

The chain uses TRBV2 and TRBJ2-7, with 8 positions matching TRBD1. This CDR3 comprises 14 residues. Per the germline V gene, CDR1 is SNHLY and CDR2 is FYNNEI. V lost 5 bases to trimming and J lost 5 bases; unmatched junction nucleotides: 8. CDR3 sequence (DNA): TGTGCCAGCAGTCGGCGGCAGGGGGCGCACGAGCAGTACTTC. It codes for CASSRRQGAHEQYF.

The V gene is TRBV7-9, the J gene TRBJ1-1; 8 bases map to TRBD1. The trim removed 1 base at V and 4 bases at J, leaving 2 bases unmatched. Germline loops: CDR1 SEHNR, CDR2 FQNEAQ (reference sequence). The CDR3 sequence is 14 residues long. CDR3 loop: CASSLGQGSTEAFF. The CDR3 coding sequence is TGTGCCAGCAGCTTAGGACAGGGGAGCACTGAAGCTTTCTTT. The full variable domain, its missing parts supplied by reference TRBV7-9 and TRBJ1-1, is DTGVSQNPRHKITKRGQNVTFRCDPISEHNRLYWYRQTLGQGPEFLTYFQNEAQLEKSRLLSDRFSAERPKGSFSTLEIQRTEQGDSAMYLCASSLGQGSTEAFFGQGTRLTVV.

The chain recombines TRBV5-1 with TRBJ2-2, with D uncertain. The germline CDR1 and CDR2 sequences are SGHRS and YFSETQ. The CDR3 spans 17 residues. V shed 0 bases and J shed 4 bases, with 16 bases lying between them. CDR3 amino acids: CASSLGRGLDRTGELFF. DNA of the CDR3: TGCGCCAGCAGCTTGGGTCGTGGGCTCGACCGCACCGGGGAGCTGTTTTTT.

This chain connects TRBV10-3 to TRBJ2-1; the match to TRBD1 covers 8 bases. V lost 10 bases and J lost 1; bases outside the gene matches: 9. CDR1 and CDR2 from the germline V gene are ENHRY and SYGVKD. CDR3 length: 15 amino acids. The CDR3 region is CATDRGAGSYNEQFF. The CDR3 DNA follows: TGTGCCACCGACAGGGGAGCAGGGTCCTACAATGAGCAGTTCTTC.

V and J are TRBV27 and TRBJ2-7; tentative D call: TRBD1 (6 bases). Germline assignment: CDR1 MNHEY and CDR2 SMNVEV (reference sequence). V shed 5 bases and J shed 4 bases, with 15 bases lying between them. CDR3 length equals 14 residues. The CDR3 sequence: CASSPSGTPYEQYF. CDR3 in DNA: TGTGCCAGCAGTCCATCCGGGACACCTTACGAGCAGTACTTC.

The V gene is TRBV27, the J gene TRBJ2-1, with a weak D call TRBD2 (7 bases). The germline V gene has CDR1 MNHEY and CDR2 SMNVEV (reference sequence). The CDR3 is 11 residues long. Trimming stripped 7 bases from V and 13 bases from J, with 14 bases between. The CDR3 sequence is CASTEGGVQFF. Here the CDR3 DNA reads TGTGCCAGCACCGAAGGGGGGGTACAGTTCTTC.

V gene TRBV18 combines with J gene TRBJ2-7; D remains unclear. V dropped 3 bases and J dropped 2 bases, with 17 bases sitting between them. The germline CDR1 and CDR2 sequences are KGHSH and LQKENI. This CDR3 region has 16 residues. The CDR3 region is CASSPQLTFKPYEQYF. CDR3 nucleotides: TGTGCCAGCTCACCTCAACTAACATTTAAGCCCTACGAGCAGTACTTC. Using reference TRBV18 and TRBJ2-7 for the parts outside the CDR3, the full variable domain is NAGVMQNPRHLVRRRGQEARLRCSPMKGHSHVYWYRQLPEEGLKFMVYLQKENIIDESGMPKERFSAEFPKEGPSILRIQQVVRGDSAAYFCASSPQLTFKPYEQYFGPGTRLTVT.

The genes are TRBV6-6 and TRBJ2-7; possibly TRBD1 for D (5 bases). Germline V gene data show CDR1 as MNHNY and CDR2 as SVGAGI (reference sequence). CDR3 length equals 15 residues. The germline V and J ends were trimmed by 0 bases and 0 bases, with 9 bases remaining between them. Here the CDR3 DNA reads TGTGCCAGCAGTTACTCGTCAGGGATCTCCTACGAGCAGTACTTC. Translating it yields CASSYSSGISYEQYF.

As DNA, the CDR3 is TGCGCCAGCAGCCAAGACAGGGGGCAAAGCCAGCCCCAGCATTTT. Translated: CASSQDRGQSQPQHF. The chain uses TRBV4-3 and TRBJ1-5; 8 bases are a match to TRBD1. The CDR3 sequence is 15 residues long. Germline loops: CDR1 LGHNA, CDR2 YSLEER. Trimming removed 0 bases from V and 7 bases from J; junction bases left unmatched: 5.

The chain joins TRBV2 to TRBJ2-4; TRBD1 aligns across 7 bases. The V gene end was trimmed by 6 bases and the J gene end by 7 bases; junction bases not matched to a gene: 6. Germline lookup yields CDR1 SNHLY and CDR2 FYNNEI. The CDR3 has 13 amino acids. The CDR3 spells CASSVQGSNIQYF. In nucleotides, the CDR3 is TGTGCCAGCAGCGTACAGGGGAGCAACATTCAGTACTTC.

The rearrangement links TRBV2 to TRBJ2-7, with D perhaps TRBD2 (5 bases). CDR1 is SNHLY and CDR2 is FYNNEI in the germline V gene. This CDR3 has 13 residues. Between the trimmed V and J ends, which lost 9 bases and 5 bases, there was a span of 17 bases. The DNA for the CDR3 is TGTGCCAGAAAAGAAGCGGATAAGGACGAGCAGTACTTC. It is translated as CARKEADKDEQYF.

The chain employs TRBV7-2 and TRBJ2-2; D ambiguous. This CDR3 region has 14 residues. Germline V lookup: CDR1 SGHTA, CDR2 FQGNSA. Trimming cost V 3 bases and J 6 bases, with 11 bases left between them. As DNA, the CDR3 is TGTGCCAGCAGCTTCAATTCGGTGGCCGGGGAGCTGTTTTTT. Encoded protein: CASSFNSVAGELFF.

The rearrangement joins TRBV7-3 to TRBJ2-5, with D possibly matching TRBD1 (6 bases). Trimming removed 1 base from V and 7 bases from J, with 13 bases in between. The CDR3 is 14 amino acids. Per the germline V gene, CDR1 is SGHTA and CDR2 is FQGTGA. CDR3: CASSLIGGSGTQYF. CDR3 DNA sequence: TGTGCCAGCAGCTTAATAGGGGGTTCGGGGACCCAGTACTTC.

The CDR3 DNA sequence: TGCAGCGTCGAACGGGGGTCAGTAAACTATGGCTACACCTTC. As protein: CSVERGSVNYGYTF. The chain links TRBV29-1 to TRBJ1-2; a possible D gene is TRBD1 (5 bases). The length of the CDR3 is 14 residues. Germline values: CDR1 SQVTM, CDR2 ANQGSEA. Trimming removed 6 bases from V and 2 bases from J, with 16 bases in between.

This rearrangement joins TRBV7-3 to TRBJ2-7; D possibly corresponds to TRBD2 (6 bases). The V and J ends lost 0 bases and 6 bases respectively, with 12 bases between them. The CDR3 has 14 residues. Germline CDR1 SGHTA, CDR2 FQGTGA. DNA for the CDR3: TGTGCCAGCAGCTTAACGAGGGACTTGCCCGAGCAGTACTTC. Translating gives CASSLTRDLPEQYF.

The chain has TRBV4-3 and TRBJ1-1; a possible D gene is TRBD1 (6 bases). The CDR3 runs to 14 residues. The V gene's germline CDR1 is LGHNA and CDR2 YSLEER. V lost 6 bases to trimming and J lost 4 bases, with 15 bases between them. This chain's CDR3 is CASRKTGLGTEAFF. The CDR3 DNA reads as TGCGCCAGCAGGAAAACAGGGCTGGGCACTGAAGCTTTCTTT.

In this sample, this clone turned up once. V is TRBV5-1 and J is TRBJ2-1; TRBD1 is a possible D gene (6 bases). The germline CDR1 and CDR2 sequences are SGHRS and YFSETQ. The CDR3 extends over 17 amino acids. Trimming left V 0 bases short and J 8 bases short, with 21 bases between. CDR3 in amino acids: CASSLAISGDFGDEQFF. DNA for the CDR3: TGCGCCAGCAGCTTGGCCATCTCAGGGGATTTTGGCGATGAGCAGTTCTTC.

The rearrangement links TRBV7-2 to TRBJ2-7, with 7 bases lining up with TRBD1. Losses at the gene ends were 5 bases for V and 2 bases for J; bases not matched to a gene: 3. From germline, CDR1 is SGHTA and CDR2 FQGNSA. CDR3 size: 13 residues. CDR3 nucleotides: TGTGCCAGCAGCCCAGGGGGAGCCTACGAGCAGTACTTC. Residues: CASSPGGAYEQYF.

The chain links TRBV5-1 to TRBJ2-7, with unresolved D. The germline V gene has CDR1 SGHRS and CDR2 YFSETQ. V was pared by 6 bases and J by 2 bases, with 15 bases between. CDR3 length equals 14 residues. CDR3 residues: CASTSPSATYEQYF. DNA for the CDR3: TGCGCCAGCACCTCGCCCAGCGCTACCTACGAGCAGTACTTC.

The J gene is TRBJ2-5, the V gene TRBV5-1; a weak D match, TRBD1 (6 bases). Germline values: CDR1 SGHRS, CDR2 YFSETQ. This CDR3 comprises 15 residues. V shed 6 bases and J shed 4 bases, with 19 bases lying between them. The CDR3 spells CASTFGVGARETQYF. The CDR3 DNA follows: TGCGCCAGCACGTTCGGGGTGGGGGCGCGAGAGACCCAGTACTTC.

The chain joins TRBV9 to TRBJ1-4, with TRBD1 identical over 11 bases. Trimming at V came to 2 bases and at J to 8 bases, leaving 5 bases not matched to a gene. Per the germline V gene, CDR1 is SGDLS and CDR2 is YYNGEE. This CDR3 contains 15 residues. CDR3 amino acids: CASSVTGQGGEKLFF. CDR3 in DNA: TGTGCCAGCAGCGTCACGGGACAGGGGGGGGAAAAACTGTTTTTT.

CDR3 coding DNA: TGTGCCAGCAGCTTGACGGGCGGGGGGTCCTACGAGCAGTACTTC. It encodes CASSLTGGGSYEQYF. The gene calls are TRBV7-9 and TRBJ2-7, with TRBD2 matching over 8 bases. The junction had 5 bases not matched to a gene; V was cut back by 3 bases and J by 1 base. Germline V gives CDR1 SEHNR, CDR2 FQNEAQ (reference sequence). The CDR3 totals 15 residues.